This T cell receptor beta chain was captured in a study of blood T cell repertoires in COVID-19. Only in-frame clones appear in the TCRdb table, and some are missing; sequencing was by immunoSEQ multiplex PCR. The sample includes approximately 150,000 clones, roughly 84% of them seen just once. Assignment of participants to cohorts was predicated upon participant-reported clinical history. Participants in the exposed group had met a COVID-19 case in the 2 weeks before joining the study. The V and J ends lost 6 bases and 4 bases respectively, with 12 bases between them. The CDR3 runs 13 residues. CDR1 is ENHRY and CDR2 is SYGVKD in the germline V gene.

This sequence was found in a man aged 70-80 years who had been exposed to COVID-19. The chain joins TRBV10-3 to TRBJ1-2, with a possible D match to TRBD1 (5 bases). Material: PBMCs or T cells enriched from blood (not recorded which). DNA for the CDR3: TGTGCCATCAGCCCGGGACTCCCCTATGGCTACACCTTC. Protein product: CAISPGLPYGYTF.